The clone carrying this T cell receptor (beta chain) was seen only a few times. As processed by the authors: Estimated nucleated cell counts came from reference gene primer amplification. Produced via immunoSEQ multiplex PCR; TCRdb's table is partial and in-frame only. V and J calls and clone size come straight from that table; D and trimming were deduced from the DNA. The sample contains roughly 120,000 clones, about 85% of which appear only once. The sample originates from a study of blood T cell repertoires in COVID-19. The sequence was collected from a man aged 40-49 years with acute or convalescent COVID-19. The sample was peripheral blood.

The DNA of the CDR3 is TGTGCCACCAGTGATCCCTCGGGACAGCAAGCTTTCTTT. As protein: CATSDPSGQQAFF. V usage is TRBV24-1 and J usage is TRBJ1-1; 7 bases line up with TRBD1. In germline, CDR1 is KGHDR, CDR2 SFDVKD. The V segment lost 3 bases and the J segment 9 bases; nucleotides outside the gene matches: 6. This CDR3 region has 13 residues.